This T cell receptor beta chain was sequenced for a study of T cell responses to AZD1222 COVID-19 vaccine. The CDR3 spans 14 residues. Germline CDR1 is KGHDR and CDR2 is SFDVKD. The J segment lost 3 bases and the V segment lost 5 bases, leaving 4 bases of the junction unmatched. Only in-frame clones appear in the TCRdb table, and some are missing; sequencing was by immunoSEQ multiplex PCR. The top ten clones hold roughly 1.2% of a sample with some 150,000 clones, roughly 94% of them seen once. The material sequenced was peripheral blood, taken on day 0 of AZD1222 vaccination. The J gene is TRBJ2-3, the V gene TRBV24-1; 7 nucleotides match TRBD1. The TCR was taken from an adult in good health. CDR3 protein: CATSGGGGTDTQYF. As DNA, the CDR3 is TGTGCCACCAGTGGAGGGGGCGGGACAGATACGCAGTATTTT.